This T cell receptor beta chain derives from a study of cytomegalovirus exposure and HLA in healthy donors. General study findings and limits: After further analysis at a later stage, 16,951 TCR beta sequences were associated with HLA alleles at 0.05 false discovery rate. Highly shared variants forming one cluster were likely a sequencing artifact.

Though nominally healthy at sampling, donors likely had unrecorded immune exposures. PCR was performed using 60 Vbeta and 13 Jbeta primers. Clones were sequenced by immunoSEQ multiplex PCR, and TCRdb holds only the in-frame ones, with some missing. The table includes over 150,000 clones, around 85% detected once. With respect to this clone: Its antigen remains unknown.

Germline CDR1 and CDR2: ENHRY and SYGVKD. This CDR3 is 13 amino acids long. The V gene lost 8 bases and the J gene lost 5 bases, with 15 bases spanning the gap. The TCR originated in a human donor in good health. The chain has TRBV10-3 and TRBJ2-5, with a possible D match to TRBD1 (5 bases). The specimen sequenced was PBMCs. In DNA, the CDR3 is TGTGCCATCGGCGAACAGGCCGACGAGACCCAGTACTTC. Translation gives CAIGEQADETQYF.